This T cell receptor (beta chain) is drawn from a study of technical replicates of blood from several donors. The data were produced by immunoSEQ multiplex PCR, yet TCRdb's version contains in-frame clones alone and is incomplete. The sample yields 75,000 to 95,000 clones, around 94% seen once. The CDR3 consists of 15 residues. The germline V and J ends were trimmed by 0 bases and 6 bases, with 15 bases remaining between them. In germline, CDR1 is LNHDA, CDR2 SQIVND (reference sequence). The source material was T cells isolated from PBMCs. The chain links TRBV19 to TRBJ2-7; a weak D match, TRBD2 (5 bases). The clonotype comes from a human donor in good health. The CDR3 coding sequence is TGTGCCAGTAGTATAGAACCAGGTGGGAGAGGCGAGCAGTACTTC. As protein: CASSIEPGGRGEQYF.